This entry lists 19 T cell receptor beta chains sequenced from one sample in a study of blood T cell repertoires in COVID-19 (dated by TCRdb to 2020 to 2021). The library relied on the immunoSEQ multiplex PCR assay. The table was pulled from immuneACCESS by TCRdb, which kept in-frame rearrangements only. Such tables lose some clones; where checked, under half of the loss comes from unresolved V genes, and the rest has no known cause. Within this sample are around 140,000 clones, with around 89% of them counted one time only. The ten largest clones represent less than 20% of the sample. The sequenced material came from peripheral blood. Every receptor here comes from a middle-aged man with active or convalescent COVID-19.

The rearrangement uses TRBV30 and TRBJ2-2, with no clear D. This CDR3 spans 15 amino acids. V was shortened by 3 bases and J by 3 bases, with 14 bases between the two germline ends. CDR1 and CDR2 from the germline V gene are GTSNPN and SVGIG (reference sequence). The DNA of the CDR3 is TGTGCCTGGAGGGAAGCGAGTGAGGACACCGGGGAGCTGTTTTTT. It is translated as CAWREASEDTGELFF.

The chain employs TRBV7-5 and TRBJ2-1; TRBD2 is taken as the D call from the table, unchecked against the DNA. TRBV7-5 is designated a pseudogene. CDR3 length: 13 amino acids. This CDR3 is CARSLPRLNEQFF. The CDR3 DNA sequence: TGTGCCAGAAGCTTGCCTAGGCTAAATGAGCAGTTCTTC.

The gene calls are TRBV10-2 and TRBJ2-7; TRBD2 matches at 10 bases. J was trimmed by 6 bases and V by 2 bases; bases with no gene match: 7. Germline V CDR1 and CDR2: WSHSY, SAAADI. This CDR3 is built from 15 residues. The CDR3 protein is CASSERLAGASEQYF. The DNA of the CDR3 is TGCGCCAGCAGTGAGCGACTAGCGGGCGCCTCCGAGCAGTACTTC.

The CDR3 here is CASSIYGEGAYEQYF. The CDR3 region has the DNA TGTGCCAGTAGTATATATGGGGAGGGAGCCTACGAGCAGTACTTC. This chain connects TRBV19 to TRBJ2-7, with 7 nucleotides matching TRBD2. Trimming took 2 bases from V and 2 from J; bases not matched to a gene: 6. This CDR3 spans 15 amino acids. CDR1 LNHDA and CDR2 SQIVND come from the germline V gene (reference sequence).

The rearrangement links TRBV25-1 to TRBJ2-5; the D gene is possibly TRBD1 (6 bases). V was cut by 7 bases and J by 1 base, with 10 bases left in between. The germline gives CDR1 MGHDK, CDR2 SYGVNS. The CDR3 has 13 amino acids. CDR3: CASTYRAQETQYF. The CDR3 DNA reads TGTGCCAGCACATACAGGGCCCAAGAGACCCAGTACTTC. The full variable domain, its missing parts supplied by reference TRBV25-1 and TRBJ2-5, is EADIYQTPRYLVIGTGKKITLECSQTMGHDKMYWYQQDPGMELHLIHYSYGVNSTEKGDLSSESTVSRIRTEHFPLTLESARPSHTSQYLCASTYRAQETQYFGPGTRLLVL.

The rearrangement joins TRBV6-1 to TRBJ1-1; D ambiguous. Deletions cut 0 bases from V and 1 base from J, with 9 bases between. CDR3 length equals 15 residues. The germline V gene encodes CDR1 MNHNS and CDR2 SASEGT. CDR3 protein: CASSEASRGNTEAFF. The CDR3 nucleotides are TGTGCCAGCAGTGAAGCTTCTCGGGGGAACACTGAAGCTTTCTTT.

The chain employs TRBV19 and TRBJ1-1; D is undetermined. V gave up 3 bases and J gave up 0 bases, with 11 bases separating them. Germline values: CDR1 LNHDA, CDR2 SQIVND (reference sequence). This CDR3 region has 15 residues. The CDR3: CASSIPRGLNTEAFF. CDR3 DNA: TGTGCCAGTAGTATTCCTCGGGGTTTGAACACTGAAGCTTTCTTT.

V and J are TRBV7-8 and TRBJ1-3, with D hard to call. Germline CDR1 reads SGHVS; CDR2 reads FQNEAQ. The CDR3 has 14 amino acids. Trimming left V 6 bases short and J 0 bases short, with 9 bases between. Here the CDR3 reads CASRETVSGNTIYF. For the CDR3, the DNA is TGTGCCAGCAGGGAAACAGTCTCTGGAAACACCATATATTTT. The full variable domain, in which reference TRBV7-8 and TRBJ1-3 provide the parts outside the CDR3, is GAGVSQSPRYKVAKRGQDVALRCDPISGHVSLFWYQQALGQGPEFLTYFQNEAQLDKSGLPSDRFFAERPEGSVSTLKIQRTQQEDSAVYLCASRETVSGNTIYFGEGSWLTVV.

This sequence joins TRBV13 and TRBJ2-5, with 7 bases aligning to TRBD1. The V gene end was trimmed by 7 bases and the J gene end by 5 bases; junction bases not matched to a gene: 7. This CDR3 has 13 amino acids. The germline V gene has CDR1 PRHDT and CDR2 FYEKMQ (reference sequence). CDR3 coding DNA: TGTGCCAGCAACCGAGGGGGCCGGGAGACCCAGTACTTC. Protein: CASNRGGRETQYF.

V and J are TRBV2 and TRBJ2-2; 10 positions match TRBD2. CDR3 length equals 15 residues. J lost 3 bases, V lost 5 bases, and 3 bases had no gene match. Germline CDR1 and CDR2: SNHLY and FYNNEI. The CDR3 coding sequence is TGTGCCAGCAGTAAGCGGGGGGGCTACACCGGGGAGCTGTTTTTT. Translating gives CASSKRGGYTGELFF.

The genes are TRBV29-1 and TRBJ2-2; 8 bases map to TRBD1. CDR1 is SQVTM, CDR2 ANQGSEA, per germline. The CDR3 spans 14 residues. V shed 2 bases and J 6 bases; nucleotides not matched to a gene: 5. The CDR3 sequence: CSVEQGAAPGELFF. The CDR3 DNA sequence: TGCAGCGTTGAACAGGGGGCCGCACCCGGGGAGCTGTTTTTT.

This chain joins TRBV7-9 and TRBJ2-7, with 11 bases matching TRBD2. Losses at the gene ends were 6 bases for V and 2 bases for J; bases not matched to a gene: 15. Germline values: CDR1 SEHNR, CDR2 FQNEAQ (reference sequence). The CDR3 totals 18 residues. The CDR3 bases are TGTGCCAGCAGTCTCGAGACTAGCGGGATCGTTAAGACCTACGAGCAGTACTTC. It specifies CASSLETSGIVKTYEQYF.

This clone is a singleton in its sample. The chain has TRBV7-2 and TRBJ2-7, with TRBD2 matching 8 bases. J was trimmed by 2 bases and V by 5 bases; bases with no gene match: 5. CDR1 SGHTA and CDR2 FQGNSA come from the germline V gene. CDR3 length: 14 residues. CDR3 sequence: CASSSRLATYEQYF. CDR3 nucleotide sequence: TGTGCCAGCAGCAGCCGACTAGCGACCTACGAGCAGTACTTC.

The CDR3 loop is CASSQDLGDWKYF. CDR3 bases: TGTGCCAGCAGCCAAGATCTTGGGGACTGGAAGTACTTC. The chain has TRBV4-2 and TRBJ2-5, with a weak D call TRBD2 (6 bases). Trimming shortened V by 0 bases and J by 12 bases, and 14 bases separated the two germline ends. CDR3 length: 13 residues. The V gene's germline CDR1 is LGHNA and CDR2 YNFKEQ.

The chain combines TRBV19 with TRBJ2-6; a weak D match, TRBD1 (5 bases). The CDR3 has 20 amino acids. Trimming left V 3 bases short and J 0 bases short, with 21 bases between. Germline V gene data show CDR1 as LNHDA and CDR2 as SQIVND (reference sequence). CDR3 region: CASSIKFVDRLTSGANVLTF. The CDR3 DNA sequence: TGTGCCAGTAGTATTAAGTTCGTAGACAGATTAACCTCTGGGGCCAACGTCCTGACTTTC.

The chain is built from TRBV29-1 and TRBJ2-3; tentative D call: TRBD1 (5 bases). Germline lookup yields CDR1 SQVTM and CDR2 ANQGSEA. CDR3 size: 16 residues. Trimming took off 5 bases at V and 1 base at J, with 19 bases between the two ends. The DNA of the CDR3 is TGCAGCGTTAACGGCCATCGCACAGGCGGCACAGATACGCAGTATTTT. It is translated as CSVNGHRTGGTDTQYF.

This clone turned up a few times. The J gene is TRBJ2-3, the V gene TRBV7-7, with a tentative D call TRBD1 (6 bases). CDR3 length: 15 residues. The ends were cut back, 5 bases at V and 4 bases at J, with 16 bases in the middle. Germline-derived CDR1 and CDR2 are SSHAT and FNYEAQ (reference sequence). The CDR3 region has the DNA TGTGCCAGCAGCCCGGGCAGGGGAATCTCAGATACGCAGTATTTT. It is translated as CASSPGRGISDTQYF. Full variable domain (rest looked up from reference TRBV7-7 and TRBJ2-3): GAGVSQSPRYKVTKRGQDVTLRCDPISSHATLYWYQQALGQGPEFLTYFNYEAQPDKSGLPSDRFSAERPEGSISTLTIQRTEQRDSAMYRCASSPGRGISDTQYFGPGTRLTVL.

This rearrangement joins TRBV6-6 to TRBJ2-4; D is perhaps TRBD1 (5 bases). The germline V gene encodes CDR1 MNHNY and CDR2 SVGAGI (reference sequence). V was trimmed by 5 bases and J by 0 bases, leaving 17 bases between them. The CDR3 runs to 17 residues. CDR3 sequence reads: CASSPSGGALAKNIQYF. Here the CDR3 DNA reads TGTGCCAGCAGTCCATCAGGTGGGGCACTAGCCAAAAACATTCAGTACTTC.

This clone was picked up a small number of times. At the DNA level, this CDR3 is encoded by other sequences in the same sample as well. The chain combines TRBV3-1 (or the pseudogene TRBV3-2) with TRBJ1-6; D possibly corresponds to TRBD1 (5 bases). V dropped 4 bases and J dropped 0 bases, with 16 bases sitting between them. This CDR3 contains 18 residues. Germline CDR1 and CDR2: LGHDT and YNNKEL (reference sequence). The DNA for the CDR3 is TGTGCCAGCAGCCGGAACTTCCCAGGGTCCTCCTATAATTCACCCCTCCACTTT. This gives the protein CASSRNFPGSSYNSPLHF.